These 22 T cell receptor beta chains were sequenced from one sample in a study of PD-L1 blockade in urothelial cancer. Clones were read by immunoSEQ multiplex PCR, and TCRdb kept only the in-frame ones, dropping some. The sample yields almost 30,000 clones, more than 70% seen once. This sample comprised PBMCs, obtained around atezolizumab (anti-PD-L1) treatment. All receptors derive from a man in his forties or fifties with urothelial cancer.

The V call is TRBV19, the J call TRBJ1-2, with TRBD1 matching over 9 bases. Unmatched junction bases numbered 14, after V lost 3 bases and J lost 0 bases. CDR1 LNHDA and CDR2 SQIVND come from the germline V gene (reference sequence). The CDR3 extends over 19 amino acids. The CDR3 nucleotides are TGTGCCAGTAGTATGTCATGGGGACAGGGAGGGCCGGCTAACTATGGCTACACCTTC. It is translated as CASSMSWGQGGPANYGYTF.

This chain links TRBV19 with TRBJ1-1, with D maybe TRBD1 (5 bases). The CDR3 is 14 amino acids. Germline CDR1 and CDR2: LNHDA and SQIVND (reference sequence). Trimming pared 3 bases from V and 6 bases from J, leaving 14 bases between. The CDR3 region has the DNA TGTGCCAGTAGTATTATCGGCCTAGGGGCTGAAGCTTTCTTT. Amino acid sequence: CASSIIGLGAEAFF.

V gene TRBV5-6 combines with J gene TRBJ2-7; D is unresolved. With 4 bases removed from V and 0 bases from J, the gap between germline ends came to 20 bases. The germline gives CDR1 SGHDT, CDR2 YYEEEE. The CDR3 loop spans 17 amino acids. The CDR3 bases are TGTGCCAGCAGCAATTATGCAGTCCCCTTTTACTCCTACGAGCAGTACTTC. Translated: CASSNYAVPFYSYEQYF.

The chain employs TRBV9 and TRBJ2-1; the D gene is possibly TRBD2 (6 bases). The CDR3 consists of 15 residues. V was pared by 0 bases and J by 6 bases, with 13 bases between. Germline values: CDR1 SGDLS, CDR2 YYNGEE. CDR3 region: CASSVEGTHTNEQFF. DNA for the CDR3: TGTGCCAGCAGCGTAGAAGGGACTCACACCAATGAGCAGTTCTTC.

Concerning this clone itself: The same CDR3 can be traced to other DNA sequences in this sample. CDR3 amino acids: CASSSGLAGTGELFF. The DNA for the CDR3 is TGTGCCAGCAGCTCGGGACTAGCTGGCACCGGGGAGCTGTTTTTT. The chain couples TRBV5-4 to TRBJ2-2; the match to TRBD2 covers 9 bases. CDR1 is SGHNT, CDR2 YYREEE, per germline (reference sequence). V trimming: 3 bases; J trimming: 4 bases; junction bases outside the gene matches: 4. The CDR3 sequence is 15 residues long.

The chain is built from TRBV7-2 and TRBJ1-3; D is perhaps TRBD1 (5 bases). V was pared by 5 bases and J by 4 bases, with 9 bases between. From germline, CDR1 is SGHTA and CDR2 FQGNSA. This CDR3 spans 13 amino acids. DNA for the CDR3: TGTGCCAGCAGCCCCCGACAGGGAAACACCATATATTTT. Residues: CASSPRQGNTIYF.

The chain combines TRBV7-2 with TRBJ2-7, with TRBD1 matching 9 bases. This CDR3 contains 16 residues. J was trimmed by 3 bases and V by 1 base; bases with no gene match: 7. The germline CDR1 and CDR2 sequences are SGHTA and FQGNSA. The CDR3 bases are TGTGCCAGCAGCTTAGTGGGGACAGGGAAACTCTACGAGCAGTACTTC. Translation gives CASSLVGTGKLYEQYF.

This clone was counted once. The chain joins TRBV11-3 to TRBJ1-1, with TRBD1 matching 7 bases. Germline CDR1 and CDR2: SGHNT and YENEEA. V gave up 5 bases and J gave up 5 bases; unmatched junction bases: 5. The CDR3 loop spans 13 amino acids. The CDR3 spells CASSEGQVTEAFF. The CDR3 bases are TGTGCCAGCAGCGAAGGACAGGTGACTGAAGCTTTCTTT.

The V and J genes are TRBV4-1 and TRBJ1-2, with D perhaps TRBD1 (5 bases). The CDR3 consists of 13 residues. Between the trimmed V and J ends, which lost 0 bases and 8 bases, there was a span of 10 bases. The V gene's germline CDR1 is MGHRA and CDR2 YSYEKL. CDR3 sequence reads: CASSQEGVWGYTF. In nucleotides, the CDR3 is TGCGCCAGCAGCCAAGAAGGGGTGTGGGGCTACACCTTC.

The chain recombines TRBV6-5 with TRBJ2-5, with 8 bases matching TRBD2. V dropped 0 bases and J dropped 9; count of bases not matched to a gene: 12. Germline assignment: CDR1 MNHEY and CDR2 SVGAGI. This CDR3 spans 16 amino acids. Here the CDR3 reads CASSYSYSGAGVSQYF. As DNA, the CDR3 is TGTGCCAGCAGTTACTCGTATAGCGGGGCCGGTGTGTCCCAGTACTTC.

This clone was seen once. The rearrangement uses TRBV29-1 and TRBJ2-7; D is unresolved. The ends were cut back, 6 bases at V and 0 bases at J, with 15 bases in the middle. The CDR3 totals 14 residues. Germline CDR1 and CDR2: SQVTM and ANQGSEA. The CDR3 bases are TGCAGCGTGACACAGCAACCGAGCTCCTACGAGCAGTACTTC. Its protein is CSVTQQPSSYEQYF.

The J gene is TRBJ1-5, the V gene TRBV10-1; maybe TRBD1 (6 bases). This CDR3 contains 19 residues. Trimming took off 1 base at V and 0 bases at J, with 19 bases between the two ends. Germline CDR1 reads WNHNN; CDR2 reads SYGVQD (reference sequence). The CDR3 loop reads CASSELDGGGLNSNQPQHF. As DNA, the CDR3 is TGCGCCAGCAGTGAGTTGGACGGGGGGGGCCTCAATAGCAATCAGCCCCAGCATTTT.

The chain is built from TRBV5-6 and TRBJ2-4; D not certain. Germline assignment: CDR1 SGHDT and CDR2 YYEEEE. CDR3 length: 15 residues. Deletions cut 0 bases from V and 0 bases from J, with 7 bases between. CDR3 in DNA: TGTGCCAGCAGCTTGGAGAGGCTAGCCAAAAACATTCAGTACTTC. Protein: CASSLERLAKNIQYF.

The chain combines TRBV30 with TRBJ2-1, with a possible D match to TRBD2 (5 bases). From germline, CDR1 is GTSNPN and CDR2 SVGIG (reference sequence). This CDR3 has 12 residues. Trimming cost V 5 bases and J 3 bases, with 8 bases left between them. The CDR3 loop reads CAWDTSYNEQFF. Here the CDR3 DNA reads TGTGCCTGGGATACTAGCTACAATGAGCAGTTCTTC.

The rearrangement uses TRBV30 and TRBJ1-4; a possible D gene is TRBD1 (6 bases). Trimming took 0 bases from V and 2 from J, leaving 13 bases between them. CDR3 size: 16 residues. Germline assignment: CDR1 GTSNPN and CDR2 SVGIG (reference sequence). CDR3 sequence reads: CAWSVGGLMTNEKLFF. The CDR3 nucleotides are TGTGCCTGGAGTGTGGGGGGGCTTATGACTAATGAAAAACTGTTTTTT.

CDR3 sequence reads: CATSRRNSGANVLTF. In nucleotides, the CDR3 is TGTGCCACCAGCAGGAGGAACTCTGGGGCCAACGTCCTGACTTTC. V gene TRBV15 combines with J gene TRBJ2-6, with D unclear. With 3 bases removed from V and 0 bases from J, the gap between germline ends came to 6 bases. Looked up from germline, CDR1 is LNHNV and CDR2 is YYDKDF (reference sequence). This CDR3 region has 15 residues.

This clone showed up just a few times. The V and J genes are TRBV10-1 and TRBJ1-6; D not resolved. The CDR3 has 15 amino acids. Germline V gene sequence: CDR1 WNHNN, CDR2 SYGVQD (reference sequence). Trimming shortened V by 0 bases and J by 9 bases, and 12 bases separated the two germline ends. In DNA, the CDR3 is TGCGCCAGCAGTGAGTCGTCCAGGTTCGGTTCACCCCTCCACTTT. This encodes CASSESSRFGSPLHF.

The CDR3 sequence is CASSPPYGGGTGELFF. As DNA, the CDR3 is TGTGCCAGCAGCCCCCCTTACGGAGGAGGGACCGGGGAGCTGTTTTTT. The chain recombines TRBV5-4 with TRBJ2-2; D is possibly TRBD2 (6 bases). V was cut by 4 bases and J by 5 bases, with 18 bases left in between. The germline V gene encodes CDR1 SGHNT and CDR2 YYREEE (reference sequence). The CDR3 totals 16 residues.

This rearrangement joins TRBV11-2 to TRBJ1-1; 10 bases align to TRBD1. V lost 4 bases, J lost 4 bases, and 6 bases stayed unmatched. CDR1 and CDR2 (germline): SGHAT, FQNNGV. The CDR3 is made up of 15 amino acids. The CDR3 is CASSSWDRGFTEAFF. CDR3 nucleotides: TGTGCCAGCAGCTCGTGGGACAGGGGTTTCACTGAAGCTTTCTTT.

By share of the sample, this clone is large. The rearrangement uses TRBV9 and TRBJ2-7; D is undetermined. Germline CDR1 SGDLS, CDR2 YYNGEE. The CDR3 runs to 14 residues. V was cut by 2 bases and J by 5 bases, with 14 bases left in between. CDR3 region: CASSVAGSMDEQYF. DNA of the CDR3: TGTGCCAGCAGCGTCGCAGGATCAATGGACGAGCAGTACTTC.

This clone was seen a few times. This chain links TRBV5-1 with TRBJ2-7, with D hard to call. The CDR3 sequence is 13 residues long. Trimming left V 0 bases short and J 3 bases short, with 7 bases between. Germline lookup yields CDR1 SGHRS and CDR2 YFSETQ. The CDR3, as DNA: TGCGCCAGCAGCTTGGCCGGGTTCTACGAGCAGTACTTC. Residues: CASSLAGFYEQYF.

The V gene is TRBV30, the J gene TRBJ2-3; TRBD1 matches at 9 bases. CDR1 is GTSNPN, CDR2 SVGIG, per germline (reference sequence). The CDR3 spans 18 residues. The ends lost 6 bases at V and 1 base at J; junction bases unmatched: 17. CDR3 protein: CACLLRDRAFSRTDTQYF. CDR3 coding DNA: TGTGCCTGCCTCCTCCGGGACAGGGCTTTTTCCCGCACAGATACGCAGTATTTT.